The rows below give T cell receptor beta chains drawn from one sample of a study of pediatric ulcerative colitis. Libraries were prepared by immunoSEQ multiplex PCR; TCRdb keeps only in-frame clonotypes and omits some of them. The sample yields 30,000 to 40,000 clones, 75% seen once. The specimen sequenced was gut tissue. The source of these receptors is a boy between 10 and 17 years old with severe ulcerative colitis. CDR3s include the opening cysteine and the closing phenylalanine or tryptophan. D genes are given only for firm matches. Not all rows give a size; the values are once, few, many and, for expanded clones, a class.

d_call,j_call,v_call,clone_size,cdr3_length,cdr3_nt,cdr3_aa
-,TRBJ2-7,TRBV5-4,-,14,TGTGCCAGCAGCTTGGCGGGCAGCCACTACGAGCAGTACTTC,CASSLAGSHYEQYF
-,TRBJ2-2,TRBV7-6,-,16,TGTGCCAGCAGCCCCGAGCCCCTGATATACACCGGGGAGCTGTTTTTT,CASSPEPLIYTGELFF
-,TRBJ1-1,TRBV2,-,13,TGTGCCAGCAGTGAAGTGCTGGGGCTAGGAGCTTTCTTT,CASSEVLGLGAFF
TRBD2,TRBJ2-5,TRBV28,-,17,TGTGCCAGCAGTTTAAGGGGTGCGGGACTAGTTGATGAGACCCAGTACTTC,CASSLRGAGLVDETQYF
-,TRBJ2-5,TRBV28,-,12,TGTGCCAGCAGTTTTGGTAAAGAGAGCCAGTACTTC,CASSFGKESQYF
TRBD1,TRBJ2-2,TRBV28,-,13,TGTGCCAGCAGTACAGGGGACACCGGGGAGCTGTTTTTT,CASSTGDTGELFF
TRBD1,TRBJ1-4,TRBV15,-,12,TGTGCCACCGCGCAGGGGGTCGAAAAACTGTTTTTT,CATAQGVEKLFF
TRBD2,TRBJ2-5,TRBV10-3,-,14,TGTGCCATCAGTGAAGTAGGGGAGGGGGAGACCCAGTACTTC,CAISEVGEGETQYF
TRBD2,TRBJ2-1,TRBV5-1,-,15,TGCGCCAGCAGCTTGTCGCGGGGGGGTATCGGTGAGCAGTTCTTC,CASSLSRGGIGEQFF
-,TRBJ1-5,TRBV27,-,18,TGTGCCAGCAGCGTCGGGCGCGAGTTTCTAATGGGCAATCAGCCCCAGCATTTT,CASSVGREFLMGNQPQHF
-,TRBJ1-1,TRBV4-1,-,15,TGCGCCAGCAGCCAGCGGTCTACAGAGAACACTGAAGCTTTCTTT,CASSQRSTENTEAFF
-,TRBJ1-1,TRBV25-1,-,12,TGTGCCAGTGGGGGAGGGGCAGGTGAAGCTTTCTTT,CASGGGAGEAFF
-,TRBJ1-2,TRBV7-9,few,13,TGTGCCAGCAGCTTAGATTCCAGGGAAGAATACACCTTC,CASSLDSREEYTF
-,TRBJ2-3,TRBV29-1,-,16,TGCAGCGTTGAAGATCGGTGGGTGACTAGCACAGATACGCAGTATTTT,CSVEDRWVTSTDTQYF
-,TRBJ2-3,TRBV25-1,once,9,TGTGCCAGCATGGTTCCGCAGTATTTT,CASMVPQYF
-,TRBJ1-3,TRBV30,-,16,TGTGCCTGGACTCGACGACAGCTAACCTCTGGAAACACCATATATTTT,CAWTRRQLTSGNTIYF
-,TRBJ1-3,TRBV5-1,few,17,TGCGCCAGCAGCCCCGACAGCGGAGAGGGGGCTGGAAACACCATATATTTT,CASSPDSGEGAGNTIYF
-,TRBJ1-4,TRBV28,-,15,TGTGCCAGCAGATTTCTTCGGGCCTCTAATGAAAAACTGTTTTTT,CASRFLRASNEKLFF
-,TRBJ1-2,TRBV2,-,13,TGTGCCAGCAGTGCCCTGGACAGAGAAGGCTACACCTTC,CASSALDREGYTF
-,TRBJ1-2,TRBV5-4,few,14,TGTGCCAGCAGCCTCACCGGCAGGGATTATGGCTACACCTTC,CASSLTGRDYGYTF
-,TRBJ1-5,TRBV7-2,-,15,TGTGCCAGCAGCCCCAATCGTGCACTGAATCAGCCCCAGCATTTT,CASSPNRALNQPQHF
-,TRBJ1-3,TRBV9,-,17,TGTGCCAGCAGCGTAGGAGGGGAGGGAAGCTCTGGAAACACCATATATTTT,CASSVGGEGSSGNTIYF
-,TRBJ2-1,TRBV5-4,-,15,TGTGCCAGCAGCCCGGTCGGGACTCGGTACAATGAGCAGTTCTTC,CASSPVGTRYNEQFF
TRBD2,TRBJ2-5,TRBV5-1,-,16,TGCGCCAGCAGCTGGGAGGGGAGAGGGGCCCAAGAGACCCAGTACTTC,CASSWEGRGAQETQYF
-,TRBJ1-2,TRBV29-1,-,12,TGCAGCGTTGTAGGGACAACCAATGGCTACACCTTC,CSVVGTTNGYTF
-,TRBJ2-7,TRBV14,-,15,TGTGCCAGCAGCCATCACCTCCGGAACAGGGACGAGCAGTACTTC,CASSHHLRNRDEQYF
-,TRBJ1-1,TRBV28,-,12,TGTGCCAGCAGGCTCTTGAACACTGAAGCTTTCTTT,CASRLLNTEAFF
-,TRBJ2-7,TRBV6-5,few,13,TGTGCCAGCAGCCCCGCCATCACCTACGAGCAGTACTTC,CASSPAITYEQYF
-,TRBJ1-1,TRBV6-5,few,14,TGTGCCAGCACCGAAAGGGGGAGGAACACTGAAGCTTTCTTT,CASTERGRNTEAFF
-,TRBJ1-5,TRBV19,-,15,TGTGCCACCCAAGGGACTTTCCAAAGCAATCAGCCCCAGCATTTT,CATQGTFQSNQPQHF
-,TRBJ2-3,TRBV5-1,-,15,TGCGCCAGCAGCTTGTACGGGCCAAGCACAGATACGCAGTATTTT,CASSLYGPSTDTQYF
TRBD1,TRBJ1-3,TRBV4-1,-,19,TGCGCCAGCAGCCAAGAACCCCCGGACAGGGTCTCATCCGGAAACACCATATATTTT,CASSQEPPDRVSSGNTIYF
TRBD2,TRBJ2-1,TRBV5-1,-,16,TGCGCCAGCAGCTTGCCGACTAGCGGGGCCTACAATGAGCAGTTCTTC,CASSLPTSGAYNEQFF
-,TRBJ2-7,TRBV6-1,-,15,TGTGCCAGCAGTGATCGTGGGACATCTTCGTACGAGCAGTACTTC,CASSDRGTSSYEQYF
-,TRBJ1-4,TRBV5-4,few,16,TGTGCCAGCAGCTTCGGGAGCCGGGGGGCTAATGAAAAACTGTTTTTT,CASSFGSRGANEKLFF
-,TRBJ1-3,TRBV18,few,16,TGTGCCAGCTCACCCACCCATGAGAGGTTGCGAAACACCATATATTTT,CASSPTHERLRNTIYF
TRBD2,TRBJ2-1,TRBV11-3,-,15,TGTGCCAGCAGCTTATTAGCGGGGGCCTACAATGAGCAGTTCTTC,CASSLLAGAYNEQFF
-,TRBJ2-1,TRBV11-3,-,13,TGTGCCAGCAGCTTAGAAGCGGGTGGTGAGCAGTTCTTC,CASSLEAGGEQFF
-,TRBJ1-4,TRBV25-1,-,12,TGTGCCAGCAGGGACCGTGGGGAAAAACTGTTTTTT,CASRDRGEKLFF
-,TRBJ1-4,TRBV7-9,-,17,TGTGCCAGCAGCTTCGGCAGGGCTTCATCGGTGCGCGAAAAACTGTTTTTT,CASSFGRASSVREKLFF
-,TRBJ1-1,TRBV28,-,13,TGTGCCAGCAGCGGCAGGGGTTACACTGAAGCTTTCTTT,CASSGRGYTEAFF
-,TRBJ1-6,TRBV7-9,-,16,TGTGCCAGCAGCTTAGGGGGGACCCTGAAAAATTCACCCCTCCACTTT,CASSLGGTLKNSPLHF
-,TRBJ1-1,TRBV5-1,-,15,TGCGCCAGCAGCGTCACAGGGTTCCCGAACACTGAAGCTTTCTTT,CASSVTGFPNTEAFF
-,TRBJ1-5,TRBV21-1,-,12,TGTGCCAACCCCGAGGGCAATCAGCCCCAGCATTTT,CANPEGNQPQHF
-,TRBJ1-2,TRBV5-1,-,16,TGCGCCAGCAGCTTGGGGTCGGGCCGCCTTCCAGGGGGCTACACCTTC,CASSLGSGRLPGGYTF
-,TRBJ1-1,TRBV27,-,14,TGTGCCAGCAGTTTCTCAGGGCGGGGGACTGAAGCTTTCTTT,CASSFSGRGTEAFF
-,TRBJ2-1,TRBV2,-,16,TGTGCCAGCAGCTCACTTCCGGGCCTACGGGACAATGAGCAGTTCTTC,CASSSLPGLRDNEQFF
-,TRBJ2-7,TRBV27,-,15,TGTGCCAGCAGTCCCCTAGTGGGGAAGCTGGACGAGCAGTACTTC,CASSPLVGKLDEQYF
-,TRBJ1-3,TRBV7-8,-,13,TGTGCCAGCAGCCAGGGCCCTGGAAACACCATATATTTT,CASSQGPGNTIYF